One sample yielded the 2 T cell receptor beta chains listed below, sequenced in a study of beta chain features in type 1 diabetes. Whole-study findings and limits: People with Type 1 diabetes carried modestly yet significantly shorter TCRB CDR3s in all four CD4+ subsets.

Antigen specificity for these receptors is unknown. Reverse transcribing all isolated RNA meant expressed TCRB transcripts were sequenced. Generated by immunoSEQ multiplex PCR, the TCRdb table keeps only in-frame clones and is missing some. The table has 600,000 or so clones, 9.5% to 15% seen once. The sample comprised naive CD4+ T cells from blood. These receptors were collected from a man in his thirties or forties with type 1 diabetes.

This clone appeared a few times. The V gene is TRBV28, the J gene TRBJ2-3; possibly TRBD1 or TRBD2 for D (6 bases each). V dropped 6 bases and J dropped 3 bases, with 19 bases sitting between them. The CDR3 covers 16 residues. Germline V gives CDR1 MDHEN, CDR2 SYDVKM. CDR3 sequence (DNA): TGTGCCAGCAGGGGGGCAAAGGGGGGTATAACAGATACGCAGTATTTT. Translating it yields CASRGAKGGITDTQYF.

The chain has TRBV7-2 and TRBJ2-5; the D is unclear. V lost 5 bases to trimming and J lost 5 bases, with 15 bases between them. CDR1 is SGHTA and CDR2 is FQGNSA in the germline V gene. The CDR3 extends over 14 amino acids. The CDR3 here is CASSTRRAWETQYF. The CDR3 DNA follows: TGTGCCAGCAGCACCCGACGGGCATGGGAGACCCAGTACTTC.